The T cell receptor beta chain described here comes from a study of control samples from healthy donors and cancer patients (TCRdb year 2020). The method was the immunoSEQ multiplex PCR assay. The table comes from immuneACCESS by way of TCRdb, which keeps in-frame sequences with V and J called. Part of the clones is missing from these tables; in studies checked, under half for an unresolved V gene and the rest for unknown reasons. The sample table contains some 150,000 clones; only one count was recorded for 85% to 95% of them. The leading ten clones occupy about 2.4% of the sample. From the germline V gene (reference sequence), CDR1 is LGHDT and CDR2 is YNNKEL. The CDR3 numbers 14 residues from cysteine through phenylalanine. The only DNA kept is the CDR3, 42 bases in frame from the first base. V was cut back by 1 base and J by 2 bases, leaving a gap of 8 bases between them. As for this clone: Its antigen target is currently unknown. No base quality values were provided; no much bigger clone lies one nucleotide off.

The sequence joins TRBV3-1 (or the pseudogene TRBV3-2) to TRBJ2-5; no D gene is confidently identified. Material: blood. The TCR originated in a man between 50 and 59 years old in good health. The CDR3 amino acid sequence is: CASSQGDPQETQYF. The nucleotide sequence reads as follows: TGTGCCAGCAGCCAAGGAGACCCACAAGAGACCCAGTACTTC.